The 12 T cell receptor beta chains presented below share a single source sample, sequenced in a study of blood T cell repertoires in COVID-19. The assay was immunoSEQ multiplex PCR, and TCRdb's table has in-frame clones only and misses some. In the table there are 150,000 to 200,000 clones, about 85% of which are singletons. The sample was peripheral blood. These receptors all come from a man younger than 30 with acute or convalescent COVID-19.

This clone came up once. The gene calls are TRBV15 and TRBJ2-1; a possible D gene is TRBD1 (8 bases). The germline V gene encodes CDR1 LNHNV and CDR2 YYDKDF (reference sequence). V dropped 5 bases and J dropped 4 bases, with 15 bases sitting between them. The CDR3 is made up of 15 amino acids. This CDR3 is CATSSQGGVYNEQFF. The CDR3, as DNA: TGTGCCACCAGCTCACAGGGGGGGGTATACAATGAGCAGTTCTTC.

The rearrangement uses TRBV11-2 and TRBJ2-1; TRBD2 aligns across 8 bases. Trimming cost V 4 bases and J 1 base; bases outside gene matches: 3. Germline CDR1 and CDR2: SGHAT and FQNNGV. CDR3 length equals 15 residues. CDR3 sequence: CASSSVAGSYNEQFF. Here the CDR3 DNA reads TGTGCCAGCAGCTCCGTAGCGGGGTCCTACAATGAGCAGTTCTTC.

Here the CDR3 DNA reads TGTGCCAGCACCGGGTCTTTTGAAGCTTTCTTT. Its protein is CASTGSFEAFF. The chain joins TRBV6-5 to TRBJ1-1; D unresolved. Germline assignment: CDR1 MNHEY and CDR2 SVGAGI. CDR3 size: 11 residues. V was clipped by 7 bases and J by 7 bases, with 10 bases between them.

CDR3 residues: CASYPVGGRYNQPQHF. DNA of the CDR3: TGTGCCAGCTACCCGGTCGGGGGAAGGTACAATCAGCCCCAGCATTTT. This chain connects TRBV5-8 to TRBJ1-5; a weak D match, TRBD1 (5 bases). Deletions cut 7 bases from V and 3 bases from J, with 20 bases between. Germline lookup yields CDR1 SGHTS and CDR2 YDEGEE. The CDR3 is made up of 16 amino acids.

This clone has just a few counts. Other DNA sequences from this sample encode an identical CDR3 as well. The chain has TRBV7-2 and TRBJ1-3; D gene ambiguous. The CDR3 runs 14 residues. Germline V lookup: CDR1 SGHTA, CDR2 FQGNSA. V lost 5 bases and J 0 bases, leaving 8 bases between the germline ends. CDR3 in amino acids: CASSPLSSGNTIYF. CDR3 nucleotides: TGTGCCAGCAGCCCCCTAAGCTCTGGAAACACCATATATTTT.

V usage is TRBV5-1 and J usage is TRBJ2-1; TRBD1 is a possible D gene (6 bases). The CDR3 is 15 residues long. Germline V gene data show CDR1 as SGHRS and CDR2 as YFSETQ. V gave up 0 bases and J gave up 5 bases, with 12 bases separating them. The CDR3 DNA sequence: TGCGCCAGCAGCTTGGGAGATTACAGGGACAATGAGCAGTTCTTC. Protein: CASSLGDYRDNEQFF.

This chain links TRBV3-1 (or the pseudogene TRBV3-2) with TRBJ2-3, with D possibly being TRBD1 (5 bases). The CDR3 sequence is 12 residues long. Germline lookup yields CDR1 LGHDT and CDR2 YNNKEL (reference sequence). V lost 2 bases and J 11 bases, leaving 11 bases between the germline ends. Here the CDR3 reads CASSQTGRGQYF. DNA for the CDR3: TGTGCCAGCAGCCAAACAGGACGAGGGCAGTATTTT.

The chain couples TRBV7-8 to TRBJ2-5; 14 positions match TRBD2. Germline V lookup: CDR1 SGHVS, CDR2 FQNEAQ. Trimming took 5 bases from V and 2 from J; bases not matched to a gene: 4. CDR3 length equals 16 residues. The CDR3 DNA is TGTGCCAGCAGCAAAGGACTAGCGGGGGGTCAAGAGACCCAGTACTTC. Translating it yields CASSKGLAGGQETQYF.

This chain joins TRBV19 and TRBJ1-2; a possible D gene is TRBD1 (5 bases). V lost 3 bases, J lost 6 bases, and 20 bases lay in between. This CDR3 has 16 amino acids. CDR1 LNHDA and CDR2 SQIVND come from the germline V gene (reference sequence). The CDR3 DNA sequence: TGTGCCAGTAGTATCGGCAGGGCCGGAGGGGAAGATGGCTACACCTTC. Protein product: CASSIGRAGGEDGYTF.

V is TRBV28 and J is TRBJ1-6; D uncertain. CDR3 length equals 13 residues. V was shortened by 6 bases and J by 5 bases, with 8 bases between the two germline ends. CDR1 is MDHEN, CDR2 SYDVKM, per germline. CDR3 sequence: CASSSGNNSPLHF. In nucleotides, the CDR3 is TGTGCCAGCAGCAGCGGGAATAATTCACCCCTCCACTTT.

The table lists this clone with a count of one. The rearrangement joins TRBV19 to TRBJ2-1, with a possible D match to TRBD1 (7 bases). CDR1 LNHDA and CDR2 SQIVND come from the germline V gene (reference sequence). This CDR3 region has 14 residues. Trimming stripped 9 bases from V and 1 base from J, with 13 bases between. The CDR3, as DNA: TGTGCCAGGGCGGGACAGCGATCCTACAATGAGCAGTTCTTC. Amino acid sequence: CARAGQRSYNEQFF.

The chain combines TRBV7-2 with TRBJ2-1; D may be TRBD2 (5 bases). This CDR3 comprises 20 residues. The V and J ends lost 0 bases and 4 bases respectively, with 25 bases between them. The germline V gene has CDR1 SGHTA and CDR2 FQGNSA. Here the CDR3 DNA reads TGTGCCAGCAGCTTAGCGTGGGAACTAGTTGGACTGAAGGAGTACAATGAGCAGTTCTTC. This sequence encodes CASSLAWELVGLKEYNEQFF.